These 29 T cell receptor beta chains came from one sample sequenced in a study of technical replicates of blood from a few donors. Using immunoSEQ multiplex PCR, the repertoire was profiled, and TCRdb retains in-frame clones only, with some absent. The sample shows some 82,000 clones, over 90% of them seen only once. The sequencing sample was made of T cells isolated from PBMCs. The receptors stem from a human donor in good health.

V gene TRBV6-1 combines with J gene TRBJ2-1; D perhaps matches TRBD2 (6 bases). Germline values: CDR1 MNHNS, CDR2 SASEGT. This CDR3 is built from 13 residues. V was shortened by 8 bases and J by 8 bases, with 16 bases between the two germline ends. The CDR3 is CASEAGKRDEQFF. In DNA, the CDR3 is TGTGCCAGCGAGGCGGGAAAAAGGGATGAGCAGTTCTTC.

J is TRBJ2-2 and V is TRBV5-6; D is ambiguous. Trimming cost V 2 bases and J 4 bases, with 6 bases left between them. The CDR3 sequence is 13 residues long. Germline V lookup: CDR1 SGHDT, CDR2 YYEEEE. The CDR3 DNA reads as TGTGCCAGCAGCTTTCTTTTCACCGGGGAGCTGTTTTTT. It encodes CASSFLFTGELFF.

The CDR3 is CASRRLAGGPDEQFF. The CDR3 coding sequence is TGTGCCAGCAGACGACTAGCGGGAGGGCCCGATGAGCAGTTCTTC. The chain recombines TRBV25-1 with TRBJ2-1, with 14 bases matching TRBD2. This CDR3 spans 15 amino acids. Germline V gene sequence: CDR1 MGHDK, CDR2 SYGVNS. V lost 6 bases and J lost 8; bases outside the gene matches: 6.

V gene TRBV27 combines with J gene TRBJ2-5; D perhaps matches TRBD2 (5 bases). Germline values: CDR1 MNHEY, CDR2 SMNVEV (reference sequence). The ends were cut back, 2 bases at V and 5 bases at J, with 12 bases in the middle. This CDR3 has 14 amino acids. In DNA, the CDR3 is TGTGCCAGCAGTTTACACCGGACTTTCGAGACCCAGTACTTC. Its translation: CASSLHRTFETQYF.

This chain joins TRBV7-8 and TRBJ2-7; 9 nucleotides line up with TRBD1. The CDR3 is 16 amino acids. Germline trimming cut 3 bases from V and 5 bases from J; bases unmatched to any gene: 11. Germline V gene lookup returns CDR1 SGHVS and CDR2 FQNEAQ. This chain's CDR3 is CASSLNTGTGFHEQYF. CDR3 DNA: TGTGCCAGCAGCTTGAACACCGGGACAGGGTTCCACGAGCAGTACTTC.

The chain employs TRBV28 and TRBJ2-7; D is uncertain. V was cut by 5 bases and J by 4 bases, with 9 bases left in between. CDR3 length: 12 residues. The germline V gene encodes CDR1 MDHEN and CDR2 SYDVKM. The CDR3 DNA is TGTGCCAGCAGTCCTAAGAGGTACGAGCAGTACTTC. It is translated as CASSPKRYEQYF.

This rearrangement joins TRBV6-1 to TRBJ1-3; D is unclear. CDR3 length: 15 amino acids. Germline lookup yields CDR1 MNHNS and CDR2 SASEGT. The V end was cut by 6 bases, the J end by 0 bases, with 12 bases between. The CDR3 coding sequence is TGTGCCAGCAGAGAACCTTTTTCCTCTGGAAACACCATATATTTT. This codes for CASREPFSSGNTIYF.

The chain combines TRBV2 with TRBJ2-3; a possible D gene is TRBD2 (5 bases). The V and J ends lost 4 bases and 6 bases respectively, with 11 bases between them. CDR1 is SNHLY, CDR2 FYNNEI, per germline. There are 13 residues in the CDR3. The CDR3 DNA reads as TGTGCCAGCAGTGCGCAAAGAGGGGATACGCAGTATTTT. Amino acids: CASSAQRGDTQYF.

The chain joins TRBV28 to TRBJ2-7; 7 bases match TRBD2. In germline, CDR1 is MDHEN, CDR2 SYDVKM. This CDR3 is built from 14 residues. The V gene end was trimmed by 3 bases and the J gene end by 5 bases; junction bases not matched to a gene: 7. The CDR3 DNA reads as TGTGCCAGCAGTTTTGGGCGGGAGAGCGACGAGCAGTACTTC. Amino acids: CASSFGRESDEQYF.

CDR3 nucleotide sequence: TGCGCCAGCAGCCCAAAATTGAACTCAGGGAAGGGGAATGGCTACACCTTC. It yields the protein CASSPKLNSGKGNGYTF. The rearrangement joins TRBV4-1 to TRBJ1-2, with TRBD1 as a possible D gene (5 bases). CDR3 size: 17 residues. The germline V gene has CDR1 MGHRA and CDR2 YSYEKL. The V end lost 4 bases, the J end lost 6 bases, and 24 bases lay between the germline ends.

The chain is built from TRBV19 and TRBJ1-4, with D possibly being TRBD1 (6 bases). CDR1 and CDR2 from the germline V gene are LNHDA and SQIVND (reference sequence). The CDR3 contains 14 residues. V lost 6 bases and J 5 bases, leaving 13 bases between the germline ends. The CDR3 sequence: CASSHDRLNEKLFF. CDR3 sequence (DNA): TGTGCCAGTAGCCACGACAGGTTAAATGAAAAACTGTTTTTT.

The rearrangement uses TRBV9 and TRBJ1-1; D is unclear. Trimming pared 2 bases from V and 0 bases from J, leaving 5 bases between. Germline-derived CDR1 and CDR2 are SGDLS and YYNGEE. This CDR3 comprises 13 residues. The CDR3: CASSVELNTEAFF. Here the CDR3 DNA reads TGTGCCAGCAGCGTTGAGTTGAACACTGAAGCTTTCTTT.

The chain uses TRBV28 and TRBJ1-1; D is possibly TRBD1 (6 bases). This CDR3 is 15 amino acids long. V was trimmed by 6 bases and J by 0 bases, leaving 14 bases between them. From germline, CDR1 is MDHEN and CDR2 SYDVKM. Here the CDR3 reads CASRNRAHLNTEAFF. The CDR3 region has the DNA TGTGCCAGCAGAAACAGGGCGCATTTGAACACTGAAGCTTTCTTT.

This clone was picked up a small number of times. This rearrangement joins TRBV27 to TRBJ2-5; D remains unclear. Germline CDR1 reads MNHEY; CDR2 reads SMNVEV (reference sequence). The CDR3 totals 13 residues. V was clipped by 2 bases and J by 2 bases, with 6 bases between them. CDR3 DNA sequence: TGTGCCAGCAGTTTACTCGGGCAAGAGACCCAGTACTTC. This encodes CASSLLGQETQYF.

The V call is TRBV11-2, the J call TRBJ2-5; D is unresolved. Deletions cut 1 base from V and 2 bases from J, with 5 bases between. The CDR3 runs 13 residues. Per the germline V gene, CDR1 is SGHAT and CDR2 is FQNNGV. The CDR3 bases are TGTGCCAGCAGCTTAGGCAGACAAGAGACCCAGTACTTC. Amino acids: CASSLGRQETQYF.

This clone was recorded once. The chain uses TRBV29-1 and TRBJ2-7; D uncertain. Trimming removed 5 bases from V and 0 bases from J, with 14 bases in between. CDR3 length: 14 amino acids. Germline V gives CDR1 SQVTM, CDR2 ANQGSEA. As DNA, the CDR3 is TGCAGCGTTAAAAATCCCACTGGCTCCTACGAGCAGTACTTC. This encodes CSVKNPTGSYEQYF.

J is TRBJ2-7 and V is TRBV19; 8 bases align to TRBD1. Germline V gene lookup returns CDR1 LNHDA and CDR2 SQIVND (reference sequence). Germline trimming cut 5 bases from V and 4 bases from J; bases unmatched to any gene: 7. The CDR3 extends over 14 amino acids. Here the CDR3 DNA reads TGTGCCAGTAGTGAGGACAGGGTGAATTACGAGCAGTACTTC. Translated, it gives CASSEDRVNYEQYF.

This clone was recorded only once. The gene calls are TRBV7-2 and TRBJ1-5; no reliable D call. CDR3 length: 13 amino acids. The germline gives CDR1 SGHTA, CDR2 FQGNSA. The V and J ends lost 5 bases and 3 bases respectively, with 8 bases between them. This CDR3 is CASSPVLNQPQHF. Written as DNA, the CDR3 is TGTGCCAGCAGCCCGGTCCTCAATCAGCCCCAGCATTTT.

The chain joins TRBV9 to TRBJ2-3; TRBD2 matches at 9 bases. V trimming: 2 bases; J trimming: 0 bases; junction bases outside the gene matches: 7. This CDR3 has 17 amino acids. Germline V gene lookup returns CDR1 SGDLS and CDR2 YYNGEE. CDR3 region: CASSVKLAGTSTDTQYF. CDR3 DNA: TGTGCCAGCAGCGTTAAACTAGCGGGTACTAGCACAGATACGCAGTATTTT.

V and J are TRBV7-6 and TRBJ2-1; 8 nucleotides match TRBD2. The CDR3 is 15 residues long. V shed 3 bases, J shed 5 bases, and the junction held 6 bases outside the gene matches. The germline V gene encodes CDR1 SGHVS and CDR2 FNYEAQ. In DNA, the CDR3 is TGTGCCAGCAGCTTTGCGGCGGGGGGCCACAATGAGCAGTTCTTC. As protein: CASSFAAGGHNEQFF.

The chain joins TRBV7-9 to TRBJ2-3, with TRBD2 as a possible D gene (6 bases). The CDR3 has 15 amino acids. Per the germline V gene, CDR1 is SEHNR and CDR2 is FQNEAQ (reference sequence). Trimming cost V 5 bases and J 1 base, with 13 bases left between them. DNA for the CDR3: TGTGCCAGCAGCGCGGGATACCGTGGCACAGATACGCAGTATTTT. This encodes CASSAGYRGTDTQYF.

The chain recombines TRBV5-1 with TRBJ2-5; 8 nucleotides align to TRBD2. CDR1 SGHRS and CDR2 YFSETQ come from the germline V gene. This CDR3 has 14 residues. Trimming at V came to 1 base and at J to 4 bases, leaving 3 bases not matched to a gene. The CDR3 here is CASSLRLAGETQYF. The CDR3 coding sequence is TGCGCCAGCAGCTTGCGGCTAGCGGGAGAGACCCAGTACTTC.

The CDR3 sequence: CASSQPFSGTDNTGELFF. The CDR3 region has the DNA TGCGCCAGCAGCCAACCTTTTTCCGGGACTGATAACACCGGGGAGCTGTTTTTT. The chain recombines TRBV4-1 with TRBJ2-2; a weak D match, TRBD2 (6 bases). Trimming cost V 2 bases and J 2 bases, with 18 bases left between them. The CDR3 is 18 amino acids. CDR1 MGHRA and CDR2 YSYEKL come from the germline V gene.

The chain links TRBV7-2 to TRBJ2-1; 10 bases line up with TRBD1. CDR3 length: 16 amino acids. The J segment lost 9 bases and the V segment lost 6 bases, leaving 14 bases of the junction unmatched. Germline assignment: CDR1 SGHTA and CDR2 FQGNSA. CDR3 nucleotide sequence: TGTGCCAGCAGTTTAACCGGGACAGGGGTCCGGGGTGAGCAGTTCTTC. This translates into CASSLTGTGVRGEQFF.

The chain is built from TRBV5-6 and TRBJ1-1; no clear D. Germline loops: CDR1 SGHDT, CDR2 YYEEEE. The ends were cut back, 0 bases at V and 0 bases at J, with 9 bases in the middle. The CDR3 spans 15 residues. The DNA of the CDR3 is TGTGCCAGCAGCTTGGCCACGGGAATGAACACTGAAGCTTTCTTT. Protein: CASSLATGMNTEAFF. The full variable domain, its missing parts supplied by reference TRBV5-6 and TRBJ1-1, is DAGVTQSPTHLIKTRGQQVTLRCSPKSGHDTVSWYQQALGQGPQFIFQYYEEEERQRGNFPDRFSGHQFPNYSSELNVNALLLGDSALYLCASSLATGMNTEAFFGQGTRLTVV.

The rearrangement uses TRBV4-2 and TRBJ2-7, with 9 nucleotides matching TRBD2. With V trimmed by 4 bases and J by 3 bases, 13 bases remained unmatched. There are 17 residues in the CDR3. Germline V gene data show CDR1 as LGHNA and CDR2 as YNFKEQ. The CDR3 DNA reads TGTGCCAGCAGCCCCTGGGCTTCGGGACTAGCAGTCTACGAGCAGTACTTC. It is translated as CASSPWASGLAVYEQYF.

The CDR3 protein is CASSDRVPYGYTF. CDR3 nucleotide sequence: TGTGCCAGCAGTGACAGGGTTCCCTATGGCTACACCTTC. The gene calls are TRBV6-1 and TRBJ1-2; D may be TRBD1 (5 bases). Germline V gene data show CDR1 as MNHNS and CDR2 as SASEGT. This CDR3 has 13 residues. V was clipped by 3 bases and J by 4 bases, with 9 bases between them.

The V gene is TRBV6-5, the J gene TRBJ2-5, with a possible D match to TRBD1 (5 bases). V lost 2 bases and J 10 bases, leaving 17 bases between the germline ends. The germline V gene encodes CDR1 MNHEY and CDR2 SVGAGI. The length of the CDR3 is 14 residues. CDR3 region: CASSYQVQGTDQYF. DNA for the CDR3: TGTGCCAGCAGTTACCAGGTGCAGGGAACAGACCAGTACTTC.

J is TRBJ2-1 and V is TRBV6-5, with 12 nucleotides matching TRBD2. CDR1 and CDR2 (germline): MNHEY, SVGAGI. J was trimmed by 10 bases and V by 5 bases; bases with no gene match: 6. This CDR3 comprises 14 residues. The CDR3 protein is CASSQGLAGREQFF. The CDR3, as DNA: TGTGCCAGCAGTCAAGGACTAGCGGGAAGGGAGCAGTTCTTC.